Presented here are 30 T cell receptor beta chains from one specimen sequenced in a study of blood T cell repertoires in COVID-19. Generated by immunoSEQ multiplex PCR, the TCRdb table keeps only in-frame clones and is missing some. The table shows 390,000 or so clones, with around 89% occurring only once. The sequenced sample consisted of peripheral blood. All receptors derive from a woman aged 30 to 39 with COVID-19, enrolled during active disease.

The rearrangement uses TRBV19 and TRBJ2-5; TRBD2 agrees at 8 bases. In germline, CDR1 is LNHDA, CDR2 SQIVND (reference sequence). The V and J ends lost 4 bases and 5 bases, in that order; junction bases with no gene match: 6. This CDR3 has 14 residues. Written as DNA, the CDR3 is TGTGCCAGTAGTAGTCCGGGGGGGAGGGAGACCCAGTACTTC. It is translated as CASSSPGGRETQYF.

The genes are TRBV28 and TRBJ1-2, with 9 positions matching TRBD1. This CDR3 region has 16 residues. The germline V gene encodes CDR1 MDHEN and CDR2 SYDVKM. The V gene end was trimmed by 8 bases and the J gene end by 4 bases; junction bases not matched to a gene: 14. The CDR3 is CASSPGTGPLGYGYTF. Written as DNA, the CDR3 is TGTGCCAGCTCCCCGGGGACAGGGCCTTTGGGCTATGGCTACACCTTC.

This clone was seen a handful of times. This rearrangement joins TRBV20-1 to TRBJ2-7; 7 nucleotides match TRBD1. Germline assignment: CDR1 DFQATT and CDR2 SNEGSKA (reference sequence). With 3 bases clipped from V and 2 bases from J, the junction kept 7 bases outside the gene matches. The CDR3 is 14 amino acids. The CDR3 sequence is CSASGDSDTYEQYF. CDR3 DNA: TGCAGTGCTAGTGGGGACAGTGATACCTACGAGCAGTACTTC.

The genes are TRBV6-5 and TRBJ2-2; the match to TRBD2 covers 7 bases. V shed 5 bases and J 6 bases; nucleotides not matched to a gene: 9. Germline CDR1 and CDR2: MNHEY and SVGAGI. This CDR3 region has 15 residues. The CDR3 nucleotides read TGTGCCAGCAGTCCCGGGGGGATCCGAGCCGGGGAGCTGTTTTTT. It translates to CASSPGGIRAGELFF.

V is TRBV18 and J is TRBJ2-1, with TRBD2 identical over 7 bases. Germline CDR1 is KGHSH and CDR2 is LQKENI. V trimming: 3 bases; J trimming: 10 bases; junction bases outside the gene matches: 15. The CDR3 is 16 residues long. CDR3 DNA: TGTGCCAGCTCACCCCGCCCGGGACCCGGCGGGGGAGAGCAGTTCTTC. It codes for CASSPRPGPGGGEQFF.

This clone was counted once. The chain has TRBV28 and TRBJ2-2; 8 bases line up with TRBD1. Unmatched junction bases numbered 3, after V lost 2 bases and J lost 1 base. Looked up from germline, CDR1 is MDHEN and CDR2 is SYDVKM. This CDR3 is built from 16 residues. The CDR3 DNA follows: TGTGCCAGCAGTTTACGGACAGGGCTGAACACCGGGGAGCTGTTTTTT. This sequence encodes CASSLRTGLNTGELFF.

This clone appeared once. This chain joins TRBV11-3 and TRBJ2-3, with 11 bases fitting TRBD2. J gave up 6 bases and V 5 bases, and 16 bases lay outside the gene matches. Germline lookup yields CDR1 SGHNT and CDR2 YENEEA. The CDR3 runs 18 residues. In nucleotides, the CDR3 is TGTGCCAGCAGCAACTATAACCCGGGACTAGCGGCCCAGGATACGCAGTATTTT. Its translation: CASSNYNPGLAAQDTQYF.

V and J are TRBV5-6 and TRBJ2-5; TRBD1 is a possible D gene (5 bases). V was cut by 6 bases and J by 1 base, with 16 bases left in between. CDR3 size: 15 residues. The germline V gene encodes CDR1 SGHDT and CDR2 YYEEEE. In DNA, the CDR3 is TGTGCCAGCACCCCGGCTGTGGGGCCCCAAGAGACCCAGTACTTC. This translates into CASTPAVGPQETQYF.

This clone was recorded only once. The V call is TRBV9, the J call TRBJ2-3, with D uncertain. The V and J ends lost 5 bases and 4 bases respectively, with 11 bases between them. CDR3 length: 13 amino acids. Germline values: CDR1 SGDLS, CDR2 YYNGEE. The CDR3 spells CASSPPRSDTQYF. The DNA of the CDR3 is TGTGCCAGCAGTCCCCCCCGGTCAGATACGCAGTATTTT.

The V gene is TRBV6-5, the J gene TRBJ2-3, with 9 bases matching TRBD2. The CDR3 is 15 amino acids. Trimming removed 10 bases from V and 1 base from J; junction bases left unmatched: 9. Germline CDR1 reads MNHEY; CDR2 reads SVGAGI. The CDR3 DNA follows: TGTGCCACCTATGGGTCTAGCGGGGGCACAGATACGCAGTATTTT. It is translated as CATYGSSGGTDTQYF.

The J gene is TRBJ2-7, the V gene TRBV4-1, with 9 bases that match TRBD1. CDR1 is MGHRA and CDR2 is YSYEKL in the germline V gene. Trimming took 1 base from V and 0 from J; bases not matched to a gene: 1. The CDR3 spans 15 residues. The CDR3 DNA reads as TGCGCCAGCAGCCAAGGACAGGGGGGCTCCTACGAGCAGTACTTC. This translates into CASSQGQGGSYEQYF.

Regarding this clone: Other DNA sequences in this sample translate to the same CDR3. This rearrangement joins TRBV2 to TRBJ1-5, with D hard to call. In germline, CDR1 is SNHLY, CDR2 FYNNEI. This CDR3 has 14 residues. V was cut by 3 bases and J by 0 bases, with 6 bases left in between. In nucleotides, the CDR3 is TGTGCCAGCAGTGAGCAGTATAGCAATCAGCCCCAGCATTTT. This sequence encodes CASSEQYSNQPQHF.

The chain is built from TRBV19 and TRBJ1-2, with a weak D call TRBD1 (5 bases). V was clipped by 6 bases and J by 8 bases, with 16 bases between them. Germline CDR1 reads LNHDA; CDR2 reads SQIVND (reference sequence). CDR3 length: 13 amino acids. For the CDR3, the DNA is TGTGCCAGTAGCGTCCGGGGGGAGCAGGGCTACACCTTC. Protein: CASSVRGEQGYTF.

The count of this clone is one. This sequence joins TRBV7-9 and TRBJ2-2; 7 bases are shared with TRBD2. The CDR3 extends over 14 amino acids. V lost 3 bases and J lost 6; bases outside the gene matches: 4. Germline CDR1 and CDR2: SEHNR and FQNEAQ (reference sequence). CDR3 DNA: TGTGCCAGCAGCTTTACTAGCGCGGCCGGGGAGCTGTTTTTT. It codes for CASSFTSAAGELFF.

This clone appeared a single time. The rearrangement uses TRBV4-3 and TRBJ1-2; 7 bases are a match to TRBD1. The CDR3 contains 16 residues. Germline V gene lookup returns CDR1 LGHNA and CDR2 YSLEER. The V and J ends lost 0 bases and 4 bases, in that order; junction bases with no gene match: 8. The CDR3, as DNA: TGCGCCAGCAGCCAAGATTGGGGACAGAGAGTCTATGGCTACACCTTC. Protein product: CASSQDWGQRVYGYTF.

This chain connects TRBV5-1 to TRBJ2-2; weak D call: TRBD1 (6 bases). This CDR3 is 16 amino acids long. Germline loops: CDR1 SGHRS, CDR2 YFSETQ. V dropped 4 bases and J dropped 0 bases, with 13 bases sitting between them. DNA of the CDR3: TGCGCCAGCAGCCCATACAGGGTCGCGAACACCGGGGAGCTGTTTTTT. Its protein product is CASSPYRVANTGELFF.

This clone has just a few counts. The chain recombines TRBV6-5 with TRBJ1-5; the match to TRBD1 covers 8 bases. Germline loops: CDR1 MNHEY, CDR2 SVGAGI. The CDR3 runs 15 residues. V trimming: 2 bases; J trimming: 7 bases; junction bases outside the gene matches: 7. The CDR3: CASSYTGGSGQPQHF. The CDR3 nucleotides are TGTGCCAGCAGTTACACAGGGGGGTCGGGACAGCCCCAGCATTTT.

This chain connects TRBV21-1 to TRBJ1-5; the table's TRBD1 call for D was not verified on the DNA. TRBV21-1 is tagged as a pseudogene. This CDR3 is 17 amino acids long. CDR3 bases: TGTGCCAGCACCGCACACCGAACAGGGCCGCGCGATCAGCCCCAGCATTTT. Amino acid sequence: CASTAHRTGPRDQPQHF.

This chain connects TRBV10-3 to TRBJ1-5; no definite D call. This CDR3 spans 16 amino acids. Between the trimmed V and J ends, which lost 10 bases and 0 bases, there was a span of 19 bases. Germline CDR1 and CDR2: ENHRY and SYGVKD. The CDR3, as DNA: TGTGCCACCGGTTGGCCTGGGCAGGCTAGCAATCAGCCCCAGCATTTT. This gives the protein CATGWPGQASNQPQHF.

This clone was picked up one time. The sample contains more than one DNA sequence encoding this CDR3. The chain joins TRBV6-5 to TRBJ2-7, with 9 bases matching TRBD1. The V gene end was trimmed by 6 bases and the J gene end by 3 bases; junction bases not matched to a gene: 3. This CDR3 region has 13 residues. Germline V lookup: CDR1 MNHEY, CDR2 SVGAGI. The CDR3 protein is CASSRDRVYEQYF. The CDR3 DNA reads TGTGCCAGCAGCCGGGACAGGGTCTACGAGCAGTACTTC.

The chain joins TRBV7-7 to TRBJ2-1; the match to TRBD2 covers 13 bases. The CDR3 is 15 amino acids. Per germline, CDR1 SSHAT and CDR2 FNYEAQ (reference sequence). The CDR3 DNA is TGTGCTACCAGCCCCGGGACTAGCGGGAACAATGAGCAGTTCTTC. Amino acid sequence: CATSPGTSGNNEQFF.

V usage is TRBV4-1 and J usage is TRBJ2-1, with 7 bases fitting TRBD1. Losses at the gene ends were 0 bases for V and 1 base for J; bases not matched to a gene: 9. Germline V gene lookup returns CDR1 MGHRA and CDR2 YSYEKL. This CDR3 contains 18 residues. The CDR3 sequence is CASSQEYEGAGSYNEQFF. The CDR3 DNA is TGCGCCAGCAGCCAAGAGTACGAGGGGGCCGGGTCCTACAATGAGCAGTTCTTC.

This sequence joins TRBV27 and TRBJ1-1; D remains ambiguous. V was pared by 0 bases and J by 2 bases, with 7 bases between. This CDR3 is built from 14 residues. In germline, CDR1 is MNHEY, CDR2 SMNVEV (reference sequence). CDR3 residues: CASSLSRTNTEAFF. The CDR3 bases are TGTGCCAGCAGTTTATCGCGCACCAACACTGAAGCTTTCTTT.

The chain carries TRBV4-1 and TRBJ2-1, with TRBD1 identical over 8 bases. The CDR3 contains 13 residues. Trimming removed 4 bases from V and 6 bases from J; junction bases left unmatched: 2. Germline CDR1 reads MGHRA; CDR2 reads YSYEKL. The CDR3: CASSLDRANEQFF. The DNA for the CDR3 is TGCGCCAGCAGCCTGGACAGGGCCAATGAGCAGTTCTTC.

This chain connects TRBV19 to TRBJ2-3; 9 nucleotides match TRBD2. The ends lost 9 bases at V and 0 bases at J; junction bases unmatched: 7. The length of the CDR3 is 15 residues. Germline CDR1 is LNHDA and CDR2 is SQIVND (reference sequence). The CDR3 reads CASSAGGRSTDTQYF. CDR3 DNA: TGTGCCAGCTCCGCGGGGGGGCGCAGCACAGATACGCAGTATTTT.

V usage is TRBV7-9 and J usage is TRBJ2-1; TRBD2 matches 12 bases. CDR3 length equals 16 residues. J lost 5 bases, V lost 3 bases, and 5 bases had no gene match. Germline V gene sequence: CDR1 SEHNR, CDR2 FQNEAQ (reference sequence). CDR3 nucleotide sequence: TGTGCCAGCAGCTTGGCGGGACTAGCGGGTAACAATGAGCAGTTCTTC. This encodes CASSLAGLAGNNEQFF.

The V gene is TRBV3-1 (or the pseudogene TRBV3-2), the J gene TRBJ1-5; D might be TRBD1 (6 bases). The V gene's germline CDR1 is LGHDT and CDR2 YNNKEL (reference sequence). The CDR3 totals 17 residues. Trimming removed 1 base at V and 6 bases at J, with 19 bases between. The CDR3 DNA follows: TGTGCCAGCAGCCAAGGCCCTTACAGGGATCACAGTCAGCCCCAGCATTTT. Translated, it gives CASSQGPYRDHSQPQHF.

The rearrangement joins TRBV4-3 to TRBJ1-3; no clear D. The CDR3 is 13 amino acids. Trimming removed 3 bases from V and 11 bases from J, with 14 bases in between. From germline, CDR1 is LGHNA and CDR2 YSLEER. As DNA, the CDR3 is TGCGCCAGCAGCCAGGAGCACGGCGCGGCCATATATTTT. This sequence encodes CASSQEHGAAIYF.

The V gene is TRBV4-2, the J gene TRBJ2-5; 8 nucleotides agree with TRBD1. The CDR3 sequence is 17 residues long. The junction had 14 bases not matched to a gene; V was cut back by 3 bases and J by 5 bases. Per the germline V gene, CDR1 is LGHNA and CDR2 is YNFKEQ. The DNA for the CDR3 is TGTGCCAGCAGCCAGCCAGACGGGACAGGTAATTCGGAGACCCAGTACTTC. Translated: CASSQPDGTGNSETQYF.

The gene calls are TRBV18 and TRBJ2-1, with D uncertain. The CDR3 is made up of 11 amino acids. Per the germline V gene, CDR1 is KGHSH and CDR2 is LQKENI. V lost 2 bases to trimming and J lost 10 bases, with 6 bases between them. DNA for the CDR3: TGTGCCAGCTCACCAAAAGCGGAGCAGTTCTTC. This gives the protein CASSPKAEQFF.